This T cell receptor beta chain was profiled in a study of T cell changes during pregnancy in multiple sclerosis. Clones were sequenced by immunoSEQ multiplex PCR, and TCRdb holds only the in-frame ones, with some missing. This sample has fewer than 50,000 clones, with roughly 93% found just once. This clone was found once. The CDR3 extends over 12 amino acids. The V gene's germline CDR1 is SGHTS and CDR2 YDEGEE. Deletions cut 2 bases from V and 6 bases from J, with 6 bases between. The TCR originated in a female donor with multiple sclerosis, enrolled in a pregnancy study. Sample: CD8+ T cells from peripheral blood mononuclear cells, taken in the third trimester of pregnancy. The gene calls are TRBV5-8 and TRBJ2-1, with D unclear. CDR3 nucleotide sequence: TGTGCCAGCAGCTTTGGGCCCAATGAGCAGTTCTTC. It translates to CASSFGPNEQFF.